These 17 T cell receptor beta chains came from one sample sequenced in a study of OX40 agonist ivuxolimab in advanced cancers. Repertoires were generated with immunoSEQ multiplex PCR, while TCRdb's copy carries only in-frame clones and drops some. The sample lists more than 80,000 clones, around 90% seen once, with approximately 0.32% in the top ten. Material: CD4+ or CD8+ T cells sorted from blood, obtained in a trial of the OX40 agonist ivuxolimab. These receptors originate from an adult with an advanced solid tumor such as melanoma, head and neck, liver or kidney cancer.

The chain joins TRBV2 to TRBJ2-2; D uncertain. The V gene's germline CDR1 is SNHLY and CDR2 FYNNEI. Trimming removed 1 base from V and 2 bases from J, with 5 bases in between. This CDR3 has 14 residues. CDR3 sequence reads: CASSEGRNTGELFF. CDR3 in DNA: TGTGCCAGCAGTGAAGGCAGAAACACCGGGGAGCTGTTTTTT.

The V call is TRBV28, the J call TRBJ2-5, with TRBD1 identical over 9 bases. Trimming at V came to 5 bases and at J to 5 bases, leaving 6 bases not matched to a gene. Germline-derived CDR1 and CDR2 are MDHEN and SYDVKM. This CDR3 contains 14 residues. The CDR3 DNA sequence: TGTGCCAGCAGTCTCCTCGGGACAGGGGAGACCCAGTACTTC. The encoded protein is CASSLLGTGETQYF. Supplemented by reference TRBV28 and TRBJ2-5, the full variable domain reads DVKVTQSSRYLVKRTGEKVFLECVQDMDHENMFWYRQDPGLGLRLIYFSYDVKMKEKGDIPEGYSVSREKKERFSLILESASTNQTSMYLCASSLLGTGETQYFGPGTRLLVL.

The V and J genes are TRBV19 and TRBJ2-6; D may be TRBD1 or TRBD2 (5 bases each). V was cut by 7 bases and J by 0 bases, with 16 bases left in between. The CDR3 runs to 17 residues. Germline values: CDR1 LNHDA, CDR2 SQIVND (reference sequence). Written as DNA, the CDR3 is TGTGCCAGTATGGATTGGGGGACGAGCTCTGGGGCCAACGTCCTGACTTTC. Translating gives CASMDWGTSSGANVLTF. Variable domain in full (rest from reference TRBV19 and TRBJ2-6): DGGITQSPKYLFRKEGQNVTLSCEQNLNHDAMYWYRQDPGQGLRLIYYSQIVNDFQKGDIAEGYSVSREKKESFPLTVTSAQKNPTAFYLCASMDWGTSSGANVLTFGAGSRLTVL.

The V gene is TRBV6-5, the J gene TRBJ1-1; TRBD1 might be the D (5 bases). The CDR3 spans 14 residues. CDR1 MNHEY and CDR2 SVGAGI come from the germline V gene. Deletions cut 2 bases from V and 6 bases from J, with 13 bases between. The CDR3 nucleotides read TGTGCCAGCAGTTACGGGTCTAGGGGATCTGAAGCTTTCTTT. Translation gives CASSYGSRGSEAFF.

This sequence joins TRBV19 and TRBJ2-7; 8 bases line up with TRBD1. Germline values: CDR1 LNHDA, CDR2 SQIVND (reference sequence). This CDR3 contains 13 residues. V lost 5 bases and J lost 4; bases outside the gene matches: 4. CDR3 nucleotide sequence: TGTGCCAGTAGTCCCGACAGGGGATACGAGCAGTACTTC. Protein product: CASSPDRGYEQYF.

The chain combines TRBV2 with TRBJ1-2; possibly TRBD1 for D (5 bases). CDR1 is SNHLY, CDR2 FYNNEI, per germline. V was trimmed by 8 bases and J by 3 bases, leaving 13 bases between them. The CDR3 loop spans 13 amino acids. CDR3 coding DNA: TGTGCCAGCCGAGGGGAGGGACACTATGGCTACACCTTC. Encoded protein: CASRGEGHYGYTF.

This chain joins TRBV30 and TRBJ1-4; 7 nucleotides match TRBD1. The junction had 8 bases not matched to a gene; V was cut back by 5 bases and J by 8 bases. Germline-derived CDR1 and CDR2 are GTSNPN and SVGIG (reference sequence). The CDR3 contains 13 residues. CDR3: CAWSRDSKEKLFF. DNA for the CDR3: TGTGCCTGGTCCCGGGACAGTAAAGAAAAACTGTTTTTT. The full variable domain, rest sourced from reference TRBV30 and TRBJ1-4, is SQTIHQWPATLVQPVGSPLSLECTVEGTSNPNLYWYRQAAGRGLQLLFYSVGIGQISSEVPQNLSASRPQDRQFILSSKKLLLSDSGFYLCAWSRDSKEKLFFGSGTQLSVL.

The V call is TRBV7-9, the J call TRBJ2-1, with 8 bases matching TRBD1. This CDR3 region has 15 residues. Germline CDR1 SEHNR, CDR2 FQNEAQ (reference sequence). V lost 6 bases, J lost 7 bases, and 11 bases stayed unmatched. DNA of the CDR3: TGTGCCAGCAGTAGACAGGGGAGTGCGAGTAATGAGCAGTTCTTC. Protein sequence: CASSRQGSASNEQFF.

The CDR3, as DNA: TGTGCCAGCAGGAGTAGCACCGGGGAGCTGTTTTTT. Translation: CASRSSTGELFF. The chain couples TRBV6-1 to TRBJ2-2; D uncertain. This CDR3 comprises 12 residues. Germline V gene lookup returns CDR1 MNHNS and CDR2 SASEGT. Trimming removed 6 bases from V and 4 bases from J, with 6 bases in between.

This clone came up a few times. DNA for the CDR3: TGCGCCAGCAGCTTCGGAGGTGCGGTGCAGTTCTTC. Its protein product is CASSFGGAVQFF. V usage is TRBV5-1 and J usage is TRBJ2-1, with D tentatively TRBD2 (5 bases). Germline lookup yields CDR1 SGHRS and CDR2 YFSETQ. This CDR3 has 12 residues. V gave up 2 bases and J gave up 12 bases, with 12 bases separating them.

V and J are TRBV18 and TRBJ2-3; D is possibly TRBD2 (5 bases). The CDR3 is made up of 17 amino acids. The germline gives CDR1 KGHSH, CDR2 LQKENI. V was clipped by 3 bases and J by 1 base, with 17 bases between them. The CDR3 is CASSPTYLARGTDTQYF. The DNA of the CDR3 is TGTGCCAGCTCACCCACCTACTTAGCGAGAGGCACAGATACGCAGTATTTT.

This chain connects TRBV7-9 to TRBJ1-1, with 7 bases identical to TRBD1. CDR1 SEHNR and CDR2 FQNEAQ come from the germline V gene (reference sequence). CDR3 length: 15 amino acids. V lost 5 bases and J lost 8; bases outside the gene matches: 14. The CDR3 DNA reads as TGTGCCAGCAGCCCGGGACAGTTAATCCGGGAAGAAGCTTTCTTT. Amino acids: CASSPGQLIREEAFF.

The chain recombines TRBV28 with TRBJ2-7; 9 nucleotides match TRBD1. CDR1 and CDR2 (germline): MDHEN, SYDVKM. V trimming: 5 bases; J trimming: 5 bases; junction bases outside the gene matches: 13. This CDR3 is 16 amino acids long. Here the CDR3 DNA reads TGTGCCAGCAGTCCCCTGTGGGACAGGGATTTCCACGAGCAGTACTTC. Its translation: CASSPLWDRDFHEQYF.

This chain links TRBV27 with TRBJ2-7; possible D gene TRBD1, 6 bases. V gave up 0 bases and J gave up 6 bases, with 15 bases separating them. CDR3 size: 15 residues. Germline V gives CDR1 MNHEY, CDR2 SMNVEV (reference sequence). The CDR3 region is CASSLSVLQGGEQYF. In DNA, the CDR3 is TGTGCCAGCAGTTTATCGGTCTTACAGGGTGGCGAGCAGTACTTC.

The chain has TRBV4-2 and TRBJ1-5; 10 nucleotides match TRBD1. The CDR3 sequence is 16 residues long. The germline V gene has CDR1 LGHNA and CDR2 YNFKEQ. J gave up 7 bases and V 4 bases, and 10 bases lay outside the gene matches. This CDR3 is CASSRWDRGTRQPQHF. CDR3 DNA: TGTGCCAGCAGCCGTTGGGACAGGGGAACGCGGCAGCCCCAGCATTTT.

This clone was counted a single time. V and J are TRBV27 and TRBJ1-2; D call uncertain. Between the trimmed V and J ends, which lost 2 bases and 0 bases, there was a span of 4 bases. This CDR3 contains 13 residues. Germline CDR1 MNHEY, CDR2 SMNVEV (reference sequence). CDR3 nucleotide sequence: TGTGCCAGCAGTTTAACAGCTAACTATGGCTACACCTTC. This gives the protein CASSLTANYGYTF.

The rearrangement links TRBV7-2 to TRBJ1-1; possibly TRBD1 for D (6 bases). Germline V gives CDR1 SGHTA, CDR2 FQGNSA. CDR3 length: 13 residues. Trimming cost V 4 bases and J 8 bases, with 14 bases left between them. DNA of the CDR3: TGTGCCAGCAGCTCGCTCGGGACAAGAGAAGCTTTCTTT. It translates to CASSSLGTREAFF.